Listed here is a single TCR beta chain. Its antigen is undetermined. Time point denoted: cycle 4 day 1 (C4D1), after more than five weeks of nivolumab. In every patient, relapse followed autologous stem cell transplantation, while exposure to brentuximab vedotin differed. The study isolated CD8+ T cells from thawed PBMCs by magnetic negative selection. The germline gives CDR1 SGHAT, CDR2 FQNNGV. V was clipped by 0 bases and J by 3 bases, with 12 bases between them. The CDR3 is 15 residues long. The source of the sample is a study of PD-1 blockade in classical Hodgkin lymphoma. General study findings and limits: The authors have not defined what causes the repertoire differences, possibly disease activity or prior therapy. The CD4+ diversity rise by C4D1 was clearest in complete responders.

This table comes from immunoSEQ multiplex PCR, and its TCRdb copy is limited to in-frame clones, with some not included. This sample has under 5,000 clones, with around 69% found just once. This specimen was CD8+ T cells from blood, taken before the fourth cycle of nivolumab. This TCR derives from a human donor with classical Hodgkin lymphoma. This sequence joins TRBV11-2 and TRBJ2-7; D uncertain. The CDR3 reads CASSLEPSVGYEQYF. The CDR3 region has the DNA TGTGCCAGCAGCTTAGAGCCTTCGGTGGGCTACGAGCAGTACTTC.